A single sample gave rise to the 24 T cell receptor beta chains below, sequenced in a study of T cell changes during pregnancy in multiple sclerosis (dated by TCRdb to the late 2010s). Library prep was done by the immunoSEQ multiplex PCR assay. The source is immuneACCESS, and TCRdb retained only in-frame sequences with V and J called. Part of the clones is not carried over; for the studies checked, unresolved V genes explain less than half of this, and the remainder is unexplained. The sample profile shows tens of thousands of clones; about 88% of them were found once. The top ten clonotypes cover 2.5% to 4% of the sample. Specimen: peripheral blood, collected in the first trimester of pregnancy. The receptors here all came from a female donor in good health, enrolled as a control in a pregnancy study.

The gene calls are TRBV4-3 and TRBJ2-1; 11 bases map to TRBD2. The V gene end was trimmed by 0 bases and the J gene end by 4 bases; junction bases not matched to a gene: 11. Germline CDR1 LGHNA, CDR2 YSLEER. CDR3 length: 19 residues. The CDR3 coding sequence is TGCGCCAGCAGCCAAGAGGCACTAGCGGGGGACCGCCTTTACAATGAGCAGTTCTTC. Translating gives CASSQEALAGDRLYNEQFF.

The chain uses TRBV30 and TRBJ2-7, with a possible D match to TRBD1 (6 bases). CDR1 is GTSNPN and CDR2 is SVGIG in the germline V gene (reference sequence). The CDR3 contains 13 residues. V shed 2 bases and J shed 2 bases, with 10 bases lying between them. The CDR3 DNA follows: TGTGCCTGGAGTACAGGGCGACCCTACGAGCAGTACTTC. This sequence encodes CAWSTGRPYEQYF. Full variable domain (remainder filled in from reference TRBV30 and TRBJ2-7): SQTIHQWPATLVQPVGSPLSLECTVEGTSNPNLYWYRQAAGRGLQLLFYSVGIGQISSEVPQNLSASRPQDRQFILSSKKLLLSDSGFYLCAWSTGRPYEQYFGPGTRLTVT.

V gene TRBV7-6 combines with J gene TRBJ2-2; 9 bases are shared with TRBD2. The CDR3 is 17 residues long. The V gene end was trimmed by 1 base and the J gene end by 4 bases; junction bases not matched to a gene: 7. The V gene's germline CDR1 is SGHVS and CDR2 FNYEAQ. The CDR3 is CASSLVASGAGTGELFF. DNA of the CDR3: TGTGCCAGCAGCTTAGTCGCTAGCGGGGCGGGCACCGGGGAGCTGTTTTTT.

This clone appeared a single time. CDR3 coding DNA: TGTGCCAGCAGCTTGGGGACAGGCGGCTACACCTTC. This gives the protein CASSLGTGGYTF. This chain connects TRBV5-4 to TRBJ1-2; 7 bases are shared with TRBD1. The V segment lost 0 bases and the J segment 8 bases; nucleotides outside the gene matches: 1. The germline gives CDR1 SGHNT, CDR2 YYREEE (reference sequence). The CDR3 consists of 12 residues.

V gene TRBV19 combines with J gene TRBJ1-1; D may be TRBD1 (6 bases). CDR1 and CDR2 from the germline V gene are LNHDA and SQIVND (reference sequence). V shed 7 bases and J shed 1 base, with 16 bases lying between them. CDR3 size: 15 residues. In DNA, the CDR3 is TGTGCCAGTAAATGGATGGGGGCGGAGAACACTGAAGCTTTCTTT. Translation: CASKWMGAENTEAFF.

This chain connects TRBV14 to TRBJ1-1; unclear D gene. The V end was cut by 0 bases, the J end by 1 base, with 12 bases between. The CDR3 covers 16 residues. CDR1 SGHDN and CDR2 FVKESK come from the germline V gene. In nucleotides, the CDR3 is TGTGCCAGCAGCCAAGAACGGTACAGAACGAACACTGAAGCTTTCTTT. Translating it yields CASSQERYRTNTEAFF.

The chain carries TRBV4-3 and TRBJ2-1; TRBD2 is a possible D gene (5 bases). CDR3 length: 17 residues. Trimming cost V 0 bases and J 9 bases, with 21 bases left between them. In germline, CDR1 is LGHNA, CDR2 YSLEER. The DNA of the CDR3 is TGCGCCAGCAGCCAAGATAGAACTAGGCCATCTACAGCTGAGCAGTTCTTC. This encodes CASSQDRTRPSTAEQFF.

This chain links TRBV7-9 with TRBJ2-2; D may be TRBD2 (5 bases). The germline V and J ends were trimmed by 5 bases and 1 base, with 14 bases remaining between them. The length of the CDR3 is 16 residues. Germline-derived CDR1 and CDR2 are SEHNR and FQNEAQ (reference sequence). The chain's CDR3 is CASSPPAGGNTGELFF. CDR3 bases: TGTGCCAGCAGCCCCCCCGCAGGAGGGAACACCGGGGAGCTGTTTTTT.

The chain couples TRBV28 to TRBJ2-2, with 11 bases lining up with TRBD2. The V gene's germline CDR1 is MDHEN and CDR2 SYDVKM. Losses at the gene ends were 5 bases for V and 1 base for J; bases not matched to a gene: 9. This CDR3 has 18 residues. The CDR3 sequence is CASSSWTSGPQNTGELFF. The CDR3 DNA is TGTGCCAGCAGTAGTTGGACTAGCGGGCCTCAGAACACCGGGGAGCTGTTTTTT.

The chain carries TRBV7-9 and TRBJ1-2, with D tentatively TRBD1 (6 bases). V gave up 4 bases and J gave up 2 bases, with 11 bases separating them. CDR1 SEHNR and CDR2 FQNEAQ come from the germline V gene (reference sequence). The CDR3 is 14 residues long. The CDR3: CASSWGGSNYGYTF. The CDR3 region has the DNA TGTGCCAGCAGCTGGGGGGGCAGCAACTATGGCTACACCTTC.

The chain is built from TRBV7-9 and TRBJ1-5; D unclear. V was pared by 5 bases and J by 4 bases, with 6 bases between. The germline V gene has CDR1 SEHNR and CDR2 FQNEAQ (reference sequence). This CDR3 has 12 amino acids. CDR3 sequence: CASSTFNQPQHF. Written as DNA, the CDR3 is TGTGCCAGCAGCACATTTAATCAGCCCCAGCATTTT.

This clone was seen just once. Here the CDR3 DNA reads TGTGCCAGCAGTTCTCAGTATTTT. Protein product: CASSSQYF. This chain connects TRBV3-2 to TRBJ2-3; the table gives TRBD2 as D, unverified against the DNA. TRBV3-2 is noted as a pseudogene. The CDR3 consists of 8 residues.

Of note for this clone: The same CDR3 is also encoded by other DNA sequences in this sample. This chain connects TRBV9 to TRBJ1-3; D is undetermined. There are 14 residues in the CDR3. Germline V CDR1 and CDR2: SGDLS, YYNGEE. V was cut by 0 bases and J by 2 bases, with 6 bases left in between. As DNA, the CDR3 is TGTGCCAGCAGCGTAGGAGGAGCTGGAAACACCATATATTTT. Translation gives CASSVGGAGNTIYF.

This clone was observed once. The genes are TRBV28 and TRBJ2-1; TRBD2 agrees at 9 bases. With 5 bases clipped from V and 4 bases from J, the junction kept 9 bases outside the gene matches. The CDR3 is 16 amino acids. Germline V lookup: CDR1 MDHEN, CDR2 SYDVKM. The CDR3: CASSHPGLAGYNEQFF. CDR3 sequence (DNA): TGTGCCAGCAGTCATCCCGGCCTAGCGGGGTACAATGAGCAGTTCTTC.

The chain joins TRBV5-1 to TRBJ2-7; 9 nucleotides agree with TRBD2. CDR3 length: 16 residues. Unmatched junction bases numbered 6, after V lost 0 bases and J lost 2 bases. From germline, CDR1 is SGHRS and CDR2 YFSETQ. The CDR3 loop reads CASSLARSGGTYEQYF. In DNA form, the CDR3 reads TGCGCCAGCAGCTTGGCCCGTAGCGGGGGAACCTACGAGCAGTACTTC.

The V gene is TRBV2, the J gene TRBJ2-7, with TRBD2 identical over 12 bases. The CDR3 totals 15 residues. V trimming: 6 bases; J trimming: 4 bases; junction bases outside the gene matches: 7. Germline assignment: CDR1 SNHLY and CDR2 FYNNEI. The CDR3 is CASREKTSGSYEQYF. CDR3 bases: TGTGCCAGCAGAGAAAAGACTAGCGGGAGTTACGAGCAGTACTTC.

In this sample, this clone turned up many times. The rearrangement uses TRBV28 and TRBJ1-4; D might be TRBD1 (5 bases). Germline values: CDR1 MDHEN, CDR2 SYDVKM. This CDR3 has 13 amino acids. Trimming took off 0 bases at V and 12 bases at J, with 11 bases between the two ends. CDR3 sequence reads: CASSLWDGGELFF. CDR3 bases: TGTGCCAGCAGTTTATGGGACGGGGGGGAACTGTTTTTT.

The CDR3 region has the DNA TGTGCCAGCAGCTTTGGGGGACAGGGGGCGCAAGTCTATGGCTACACCTTC. Amino acids: CASSFGGQGAQVYGYTF. The chain couples TRBV7-2 to TRBJ1-2; 12 bases match TRBD1. CDR3 length: 17 amino acids. V gave up 3 bases and J gave up 4 bases; unmatched junction bases: 9. Germline CDR1 reads SGHTA; CDR2 reads FQGNSA.

The chain couples TRBV12-5 to TRBJ1-1; D is perhaps TRBD1 (5 bases). V shed 3 bases and J shed 0 bases, with 11 bases lying between them. In germline, CDR1 is LGHNT, CDR2 FRNRAP. The CDR3 is made up of 15 amino acids. CDR3 in DNA: TGTGCTAGTGGTTTTACAGGTCGACTGAACACTGAAGCTTTCTTT. Its protein product is CASGFTGRLNTEAFF.

This clone occurred once. The J gene is TRBJ1-6, the V gene TRBV6-4, with D perhaps matching TRBD1 (5 bases). This CDR3 spans 13 amino acids. The germline V and J ends were trimmed by 4 bases and 5 bases, with 6 bases remaining between them. Germline CDR1 MRHNA, CDR2 SNTAGT. CDR3 in amino acids: CASSGRDNSPLHF. The DNA of the CDR3 is TGTGCCAGCAGTGGCAGGGATAATTCACCCCTCCACTTT.

This rearrangement joins TRBV12-5 to TRBJ2-3, with 14 bases lining up with TRBD2. Germline loops: CDR1 LGHNT, CDR2 FRNRAP. The CDR3 is 16 residues long. Trimming at V came to 5 bases and at J to 3 bases, leaving 4 bases not matched to a gene. CDR3 DNA sequence: TGTGCTAGTGGTGAGGGACTAGCGGGGGAAACAGATACGCAGTATTTT. The encoded protein is CASGEGLAGETDTQYF.

This chain connects TRBV6-5 to TRBJ1-6; D is unclear. Germline V CDR1 and CDR2: MNHEY, SVGAGI. The V gene lost 6 bases and the J gene lost 7 bases, with 13 bases spanning the gap. This CDR3 comprises 14 residues. The CDR3 loop is CASRSRRENSPLHF. DNA for the CDR3: TGTGCCAGCAGATCTCGACGGGAGAATTCACCCCTCCACTTT.

The chain has TRBV21-1 and TRBJ1-5; no DNA check was done on the table's D call, TRBD1. TRBV21-1 counts as a pseudogene. The CDR3 sequence is 16 residues long. The CDR3 region is CASSNRTGLSNQPQHF. In DNA, the CDR3 is TGTGCCAGCAGCAACCGGACAGGCCTAAGCAATCAGCCCCAGCATTTT.

V and J are TRBV5-5 and TRBJ1-3; the D gene is possibly TRBD1 (5 bases). V was clipped by 5 bases and J by 0 bases, with 12 bases between them. Germline V gene data show CDR1 as SGHKS and CDR2 as YYEKEE (reference sequence). The CDR3 length is 15 residues. The CDR3, as DNA: TGTGCCAGCAGACACAGGAGAAGCTCTGGAAACACCATATATTTT. Protein: CASRHRRSSGNTIYF.